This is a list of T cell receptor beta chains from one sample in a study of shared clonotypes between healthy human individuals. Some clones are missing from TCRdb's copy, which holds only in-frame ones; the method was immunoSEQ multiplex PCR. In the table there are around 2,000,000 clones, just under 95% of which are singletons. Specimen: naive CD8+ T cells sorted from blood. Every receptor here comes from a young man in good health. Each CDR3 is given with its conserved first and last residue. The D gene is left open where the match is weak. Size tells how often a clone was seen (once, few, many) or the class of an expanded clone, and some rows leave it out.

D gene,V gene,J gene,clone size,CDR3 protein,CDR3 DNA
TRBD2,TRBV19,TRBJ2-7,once,CASGGSVSYEQYF,TGTGCCAGCGGGGGGTCGGTCTCCTACGAGCAGTACTTC
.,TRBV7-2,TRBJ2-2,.,CASSLSSQRRTGELFF,TGTGCCAGCAGCTTATCCTCCCAGCGAAGGACCGGGGAGCTGTTTTTT
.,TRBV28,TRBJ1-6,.,CASSLYRGLKNSPLHF,TGTGCCAGCAGTTTATATCGGGGTTTAAAGAATTCACCCCTCCACTTT
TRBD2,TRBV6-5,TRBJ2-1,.,CASRIAGGGHEQFF,TGTGCCAGCAGAATAGCGGGAGGGGGTCATGAGCAGTTCTTC
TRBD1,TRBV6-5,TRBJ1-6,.,CASSYRDRNSPLHF,TGTGCCAGCAGTTACCGGGACAGAAATTCACCCCTCCACTTT
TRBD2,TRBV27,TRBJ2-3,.,CASKRGVSTDTQYF,TGTGCCAGCAAACGGGGGGTCAGCACAGATACGCAGTATTTT
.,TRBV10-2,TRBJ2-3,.,CASSDEGGGNTDTQYF,TGCGCCAGCAGTGACGAAGGGGGAGGGAACACAGATACGCAGTATTTT
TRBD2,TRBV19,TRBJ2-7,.,CASSPIVAGGGEQYF,TGTGCCAGTAGCCCGATCGTAGCGGGAGGCGGGGAGCAGTACTTC
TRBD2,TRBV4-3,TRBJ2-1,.,CASSPTSGSTNEQFF,TGCGCCAGCAGCCCCACTAGCGGGAGTACCAATGAGCAGTTCTTC
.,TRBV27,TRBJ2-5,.,CASRGGRETQYF,TGTGCCAGCCGTGGTGGGAGGGAGACCCAGTACTTC
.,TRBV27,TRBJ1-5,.,CASSLSRTGNQPQHF,TGTGCCAGCAGTTTATCGAGGACGGGTAATCAGCCCCAGCATTTT
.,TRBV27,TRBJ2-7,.,CASSLVRNYEQYF,TGTGCCAGCAGTTTGGTCCGGAACTACGAGCAGTACTTC
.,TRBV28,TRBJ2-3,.,CASSLPPVDTQYF,TGTGCCAGCAGTTTACCCCCGGTAGATACGCAGTATTTT
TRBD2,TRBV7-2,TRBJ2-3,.,CASSREVASGTTSTDTQYF,TGCGCCAGCAGCCGAGAGGTGGCTAGCGGGACCACTAGCACAGATACGCAGTATTTT
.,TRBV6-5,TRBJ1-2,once,CASSEGPGGYTF,TGTGCCAGCAGTGAAGGACCGGGGGGCTACACCTTC
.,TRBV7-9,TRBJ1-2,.,CASSPAGGGRSYTF,TGTGCCAGCAGCCCCGCGGGGGGCGGACGGAGCTACACCTTC
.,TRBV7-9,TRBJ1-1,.,CASSLSPRAALNTEAFF,TGTGCCAGCAGCTTGAGTCCCCGCGCGGCGCTGAACACTGAAGCTTTCTTT
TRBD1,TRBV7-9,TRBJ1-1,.,CASSNETGVYTEAFF,TGTGCCAGCAGCAACGAGACAGGGGTGTACACTGAAGCTTTCTTT
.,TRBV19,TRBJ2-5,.,CASSNPPETQYF,TGTGCCAGTAGTAACCCCCCAGAGACCCAGTACTTC
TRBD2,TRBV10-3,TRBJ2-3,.,CAISDWEREFSDTQYF,TGTGCCATCAGTGATTGGGAGCGGGAGTTCTCAGATACGCAGTATTTT
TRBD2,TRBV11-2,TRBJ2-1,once,CASSLLAGGSSEQFF,TGTGCCAGCAGCTTATTAGCGGGAGGTTCCAGTGAGCAGTTCTTC
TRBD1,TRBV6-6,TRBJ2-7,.,CASSPTGGSYEQYF,TGTGCCAGCAGTCCGACAGGGGGGTCCTACGAGCAGTACTTC
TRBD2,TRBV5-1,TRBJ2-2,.,CASSPRAGAYTGELFF,TGCGCCAGCAGCCCAAGAGCGGGGGCGTATACCGGGGAGCTGTTTTTT